The T cell receptor beta chain under discussion was sequenced for a study of regulatory T cells in long-lasting Graves disease. Overall study findings and caveats: With some 2,800 shared public clonotypes, persistent patients exceeded new patients, who shared roughly 920.

Per germline, CDR1 MGHDK and CDR2 SYGVNS. The CDR3 extends over 14 amino acids. V trimming: 10 bases; J trimming: 6 bases; junction bases outside the gene matches: 9. According to the study, TCR beta libraries were built with iRepertoire HTBI primers and CDR3-region Arm-PCR. Original processing notes: The samples included under 75 TRBV and under 15 TRBJ segments. TCRdb re-called the multiplex PCR reads through MiXCR, storing one row per CDR3 protein. The V and J calls were not made by the authors but by TCRdb's processing. The repertoire holds about 340,000 distinct CDR3 sequences, with 15% to 20% as singletons. Time point here: persistent/refractory GD, antithyroid drugs over 5 years with positive TRAb. Isolated PBMC RNA provided the starting material for the TCR library. Notes on this clonotype: No antigen is known for it.

The source of this sequence is a female donor with Graves disease. The sequences come from peripheral blood mononuclear cells (PBMCs), collected when the disease was refractory, from a patient treated with antithyroid drugs. The rearrangement uses TRBV25-1 and TRBJ2-2, with TRBD2 matching over 9 bases. The CDR3 region is CATKAGGYSGELFF. The DNA of the CDR3 is TGTGCCACAAAAGCGGGAGGTTACTCCGGGGAGCTGTTTTTT. The whole variable domain, remainder taken from reference TRBV25-1 and TRBJ2-2, is EADIYQTPRYLVIGTGKKITLECSQTMGHDKMYWYQQDPGMELHLIHYSYGVNSTEKGDLSSESTVSRIRTEHFPLTLESARPSHTSQYLCATKAGGYSGELFFGEGSRLTVL.